These 24 T cell receptor beta chains were all obtained from the same sample, sequenced in a study of T-cell reconstitution after alpha-beta-depleted transplantation in children. Library preparation (for TCRbeta) was performed with unique molecular identifiers. MiXCR, run by TCRdb on the PCR reads, gives a single entry per CDR3 protein. The sample gives roughly 420,000 distinct CDR3 sequences, roughly 17% of which show up once; roughly 29% is in the top ten. The input for sequencing was PBMCs, mostly from graft donor cells, taken 360 days after TCRalphabeta/CD19-depleted stem cell transplant. The receptors derive from a boy in the first two years of life who had a stem cell transplant for Wiskott-Aldrich syndrome, so the T cells may come from the graft donor.

This clonotype was seen a few times. The rearrangement joins TRBV5-1 to TRBJ1-3, with D possibly being TRBD1 (5 bases). CDR1 is SGHRS, CDR2 YFSETQ, per germline. V lost 0 bases and J 3 bases, leaving 10 bases between the germline ends. This CDR3 is 15 amino acids long. CDR3 protein: CASSLDRPNGNTIYF. Written as DNA, the CDR3 is TGCGCCAGCAGCTTGGACAGGCCAAATGGAAACACCATATATTTT. Drawing the rest from reference TRBV5-1 and TRBJ1-3, the complete variable domain is KAGVTQTPRYLIKTRGQQVTLSCSPISGHRSVSWYQQTPGQGLQFLFEYFSETQRNKGNFPGRFSGRQFSNSRSEMNVSTLELGDSALYLCASSLDRPNGNTIYFGEGSWLTVV.

V is TRBV10-3 and J is TRBJ2-2; D call uncertain. Germline V gives CDR1 ENHRY, CDR2 SYGVKD. V lost 3 bases and J 8 bases, leaving 16 bases between the germline ends. CDR3 size: 15 residues. CDR3 sequence (DNA): TGTGCCATCAGTGATAGAGGCCACCGTGCAGGGGAGCTGTTTTTT. Protein product: CAISDRGHRAGELFF.

This chain joins TRBV7-6 and TRBJ2-1; possibly TRBD2 for D (6 bases). The length of the CDR3 is 16 residues. V was trimmed by 0 bases and J by 4 bases, leaving 13 bases between them. The germline V gene encodes CDR1 SGHVS and CDR2 FNYEAQ. The CDR3, as DNA: TGTGCCAGCAGCTTAGCGGTGTCCCGGGGGTACAATGAGCAGTTCTTC. This sequence encodes CASSLAVSRGYNEQFF.

The rearrangement uses TRBV7-2 and TRBJ1-4; TRBD1 matches at 9 bases. The V and J ends lost 1 base and 5 bases, in that order; junction bases with no gene match: 5. Germline V gene sequence: CDR1 SGHTA, CDR2 FQGNSA. The CDR3 has 16 residues. CDR3 sequence (DNA): TGTGCCAGCAGCTTAGTCGCCGGGACAGGGAATGAAAAACTGTTTTTT. It yields the protein CASSLVAGTGNEKLFF.

The CDR3 is CASSLGPFYEQYF. In nucleotides, the CDR3 is TGCGCCAGCAGCTTGGGTCCGTTCTACGAGCAGTACTTC. V and J are TRBV5-1 and TRBJ2-7; D unresolved. V was shortened by 0 bases and J by 3 bases, with 7 bases between the two germline ends. Germline loops: CDR1 SGHRS, CDR2 YFSETQ. The CDR3 has 13 residues.

This clonotype has only a few counts. The rearrangement uses TRBV20-1 and TRBJ2-7; a possible D gene is TRBD2 (7 bases). Deletions cut 4 bases from V and 3 bases from J, with 13 bases between. The CDR3 has 13 amino acids. CDR1 DFQATT and CDR2 SNEGSKA come from the germline V gene (reference sequence). The CDR3 region is CSAKLGGDYEQYF. DNA of the CDR3: TGCAGTGCTAAACTAGGGGGGGACTACGAGCAGTACTTC.

In this sample, this clonotype turned up a few times. V gene TRBV6-5 combines with J gene TRBJ2-7; tentatively, D is TRBD1 or TRBD2 (5 bases each). The CDR3 loop spans 13 amino acids. In germline, CDR1 is MNHEY, CDR2 SVGAGI. Trimming cost V 2 bases and J 1 base, with 6 bases left between them. As DNA, the CDR3 is TGTGCCAGCAGTTACGGGGGATCCTACGAGCAGTACTTC. Translated: CASSYGGSYEQYF.

The sample holds a few counts of this clonotype. The chain joins TRBV18 to TRBJ2-5; D might be TRBD1 or TRBD2, each matching 6 bases. With 2 bases removed from V and 1 base from J, the gap between germline ends came to 14 bases. CDR3 length equals 16 residues. In germline, CDR1 is KGHSH, CDR2 LQKENI. The CDR3 DNA is TGTGCCAGCTCACCAAGGAGGGGGAGACTCCAAGAGACCCAGTACTTC. It translates to CASSPRRGRLQETQYF.

In this sample, this clonotype turned up a few times. The CDR3 DNA reads TGCGCCAGCAGCCCCACCGGGACAATTCCTGGGGCCAACGTCCTGACTTTC. Protein product: CASSPTGTIPGANVLTF. The genes are TRBV4-1 and TRBJ2-6, with D perhaps TRBD1 (6 bases). CDR1 and CDR2 from the germline V gene are MGHRA and YSYEKL. The CDR3 consists of 17 residues. V was trimmed by 4 bases and J by 2 bases, leaving 15 bases between them.

Concerning this clonotype itself: The junction differs from germline at one of its ends, possibly a read error. V gene TRBV12-3 or TRBV12-4 combines with J gene TRBJ1-1; D remains unclear. The CDR3 is 14 amino acids. The chain's CDR3 is CASSPLGRNAEAFF. The CDR3 region has the DNA TGTGCCAGCAGCCCCCTGGGGAGGAACGCTGAAGCTTTCTTT.

This clonotype has ten or more counts. The chain couples TRBV28 to TRBJ2-7, with 8 bases aligning to TRBD1. From germline, CDR1 is MDHEN and CDR2 SYDVKM. This CDR3 region has 14 residues. Trimming cost V 4 bases and J 2 bases; bases outside gene matches: 4. CDR3 protein: CASSYWGQAYEQYF. The DNA for the CDR3 is TGTGCCAGCAGTTACTGGGGACAGGCCTACGAGCAGTACTTC.

This clonotype was detected a few times. The J gene is TRBJ2-1, the V gene TRBV11-2, with D perhaps TRBD2 (5 bases). This CDR3 contains 17 residues. Germline CDR1 SGHAT, CDR2 FQNNGV. With 2 bases removed from V and 4 bases from J, the gap between germline ends came to 18 bases. Written as DNA, the CDR3 is TGTGCCAGCAGCTTAACTCCAGCGGTCTACCCATACAATGAGCAGTTCTTC. It yields the protein CASSLTPAVYPYNEQFF.

The chain carries TRBV28 and TRBJ2-7; a weak D match, TRBD2 (5 bases). The germline V gene has CDR1 MDHEN and CDR2 SYDVKM. V was clipped by 7 bases and J by 0 bases, with 13 bases between them. CDR3 length: 14 amino acids. The CDR3 sequence is CASTHRRSSYEQYF. The CDR3 DNA reads as TGTGCCAGCACCCATCGGAGGAGCTCCTACGAGCAGTACTTC.

The rearrangement joins TRBV6-5 to TRBJ2-1; D may correspond to TRBD1 or TRBD2 (5 bases each). V lost 4 bases and J 0 bases, leaving 19 bases between the germline ends. Germline CDR1 reads MNHEY; CDR2 reads SVGAGI. There are 18 residues in the CDR3. CDR3 in amino acids: CASSSRGGFLGSYNEQFF. The CDR3 DNA follows: TGTGCCAGCAGTTCCCGGGGCGGCTTTTTGGGCTCCTACAATGAGCAGTTCTTC.

This clonotype was seen more than once but under ten times. The V call is TRBV6-2 or TRBV6-3, the J call TRBJ2-5; D might be TRBD1 (6 bases). CDR3 length equals 14 residues. Per germline, CDR1 MNHEY and CDR2 SVGEGT. Trimming pared 5 bases from V and 2 bases from J, leaving 12 bases between. The CDR3 here is CASSQRTAQETQYF. CDR3 in DNA: TGTGCCAGCAGTCAAAGGACAGCTCAAGAGACCCAGTACTTC.

This clonotype has just a few counts. The V call is TRBV18, the J call TRBJ2-7; 8 bases map to TRBD2. Trimming cost V 6 bases and J 9 bases; bases outside gene matches: 16. The V gene's germline CDR1 is KGHSH and CDR2 LQKENI. This CDR3 comprises 15 residues. The chain's CDR3 is CASSQLADNLRGQYF. Here the CDR3 DNA reads TGTGCCAGCTCCCAACTAGCGGACAACCTACGTGGGCAGTACTTC.

This clonotype was observed a handful of times. The chain combines TRBV12-3 or TRBV12-4 with TRBJ2-6; weak D call: TRBD1 (6 bases). The CDR3 runs to 16 residues. The V and J ends lost 5 bases and 0 bases respectively, with 11 bases between them. CDR3 bases: TGTGCCAGCAGTCCGGGACAATACTCTGGGGCCAACGTCCTGACTTTC. Protein product: CASSPGQYSGANVLTF.

The table lists this clonotype with many counts. The V and J genes are TRBV7-9 and TRBJ2-7, with 8 nucleotides matching TRBD1. J was trimmed by 1 base and V by 5 bases; bases with no gene match: 7. The CDR3 contains 15 residues. CDR1 is SEHNR and CDR2 is FQNEAQ in the germline V gene (reference sequence). CDR3 region: CASSTDRGGSYEQYF. Written as DNA, the CDR3 is TGTGCCAGCAGCACAGACAGGGGAGGATCCTACGAGCAGTACTTC.

This clonotype was seen a handful of times. The chain recombines TRBV4-3 with TRBJ2-7; D is unresolved. V shed 1 base and J shed 5 bases, with 15 bases lying between them. CDR1 is LGHNA, CDR2 YSLEER, per germline. This CDR3 has 15 amino acids. The CDR3 is CASSQGQAWVDEQYF. DNA for the CDR3: TGCGCCAGCAGCCAAGGGCAGGCCTGGGTCGACGAGCAGTACTTC.

This clonotype showed up many times. The chain is built from TRBV7-8 and TRBJ2-1; 10 positions match TRBD1. Germline lookup yields CDR1 SGHVS and CDR2 FQNEAQ. With 4 bases clipped from V and 6 bases from J, the junction kept 9 bases outside the gene matches. This CDR3 is 16 amino acids long. The CDR3 loop reads CASSSRRDRGFNEQFF. In DNA form, the CDR3 reads TGTGCCAGCAGCTCTAGACGGGACAGGGGTTTCAATGAGCAGTTCTTC.

This clonotype was seen many times. CDR3 in amino acids: CAISRASGLLNEQFF. CDR3 nucleotides: TGTGCCATCAGTAGAGCTAGCGGGCTCCTCAATGAGCAGTTCTTC. The rearrangement joins TRBV10-3 to TRBJ2-1, with 8 bases identical to TRBD2. Germline-derived CDR1 and CDR2 are ENHRY and SYGVKD. The CDR3 length is 15 residues. V dropped 5 bases and J dropped 6; count of bases not matched to a gene: 9.

This clonotype was recorded at least ten times. The chain employs TRBV2 and TRBJ2-5, with 8 positions matching TRBD1. Germline V gene data show CDR1 as SNHLY and CDR2 as FYNNEI. Unmatched junction bases numbered 1, after V lost 6 bases and J lost 4 bases. This CDR3 spans 12 amino acids. In DNA, the CDR3 is TGTGCCAGCAGCGACAGGGGAGAGACCCAGTACTTC. Translated: CASSDRGETQYF.

The chain is built from TRBV3-1 and TRBJ2-3, with a tentative D call TRBD1 (5 bases). This CDR3 is 16 amino acids long. Trimming took 2 bases from V and 3 from J, leaving 15 bases between them. From germline, CDR1 is LGHDT and CDR2 YNNKEL (reference sequence). CDR3 nucleotide sequence: TGTGCCAGCAGCCAACCATACAAGCAGGGTACAGATACGCAGTATTTT. Residues: CASSQPYKQGTDTQYF.

This clonotype was picked up a small number of times. This chain uses TRBV11-2 with TRBJ2-3; either TRBD1 or TRBD2 may supply D (5 bases each). Trimming left V 0 bases short and J 3 bases short, with 16 bases between. The CDR3 length is 17 residues. Germline values: CDR1 SGHAT, CDR2 FQNNGV. The CDR3, as DNA: TGTGCCAGCAGCTTAGATCGATTGAGGGGCCAGACAGATACGCAGTATTTT. Residues: CASSLDRLRGQTDTQYF.